These T cell receptor beta chains were read from a single sample in a study of T cells in tuberculosis. Clones were read by immunoSEQ multiplex PCR, and TCRdb kept only the in-frame ones, dropping some. The data show nearly 60,000 clones, 88% seen once. The sequenced sample was CD1b-GMM tetramer-negative cells sorted from PBMCs. Every receptor here comes from an adult woman with latent tuberculosis. Each CDR3 is given with its conserved first and last residue. Fields, in order: V gene, J gene, clone size, D gene, CDR3 DNA, CDR3 protein. The D gene is left open where the match is weak. Clone size is not always given. Where it is, it says once, few, many or a class for expanded clones.

>TRBV30|TRBJ1-5|NA|NA
TGTGCCTGGGGGGCGGATAGCCATCAGCCCCAGCATTTT
CAWGADSHQPQHF
>TRBV15|TRBJ2-5|NA|NA
TGTGCCACCAGCGGGAGGCTAGCCGGGACCCAGTACTTC
CATSGRLAGTQYF
>TRBV29-1|TRBJ2-1|once|NA
TGCAGCGGGATGGGGGGGGCCGATTCCTACAATGAGCAGTTCTTC
CSGMGGADSYNEQFF
>TRBV9|TRBJ2-1|NA|TRBD2
TGTGCCAGCAGCGTGAATCTAGCGGGAGAAGGCTACAATGAGCAGTTCTTC
CASSVNLAGEGYNEQFF
>TRBV25-1|TRBJ1-2|NA|NA
TGTGCCAGCTCCGGACAACCTTATGGCTACACCTTC
CASSGQPYGYTF
>TRBV4-3|TRBJ2-7|NA|NA
TGCGCCAGCATGCCCGACAACTACGAGCAGTACTTC
CASMPDNYEQYF
>TRBV4-3|TRBJ2-7|NA|TRBD2
TGCGCCAGCAGCCGTCAGAGGGGGACTAGCGGGGCAATTTACGAGCAGTACTTC
CASSRQRGTSGAIYEQYF
>TRBV9|TRBJ1-1|NA|NA
TGTGCCAGCAGCCCCGGAACTATGGGAGCTTTCTTT
CASSPGTMGAFF
>TRBV6-5|TRBJ2-3|NA|NA
TGTGCCAGCAGTTATACGGGGGCAGATACGCAGTATTTT
CASSYTGADTQYF
>TRBV4-3|TRBJ2-2|NA|TRBD1
TGCGCCAGCAGCCAAGGGGGGACAGTACCGACCGGGGAGCTGTTTTTT
CASSQGGTVPTGELFF
>TRBV7-9|TRBJ1-1|NA|NA
TGTGCCAGCAGCTTTTCCCATAGTAACGAAGCTTTCTTT
CASSFSHSNEAFF
>TRBV5-6|TRBJ1-5|NA|NA
TGTGCCAGCAGCTTCGGACTCCACAATCAGCCCCAGCATTTT
CASSFGLHNQPQHF
>TRBV18|TRBJ2-2|NA|TRBD2
TGTGCCAGCTCACCCTCTTTCGCGGGGGGGCTCACCGGGGAGCTGTTTTTT
CASSPSFAGGLTGELFF
>TRBV19|TRBJ1-6|once|TRBD1
TGTGCCAGTAGTATTAACAGGGGTAATTCACCCCTCCACTTT
CASSINRGNSPLHF
>TRBV6-6|TRBJ1-5|NA|NA
TGTGCCAGCAGTACTGGAGGCGCCCTGGGAGGTCAGCCCCAGCATTTT
CASSTGGALGGQPQHF
>TRBV4-3|TRBJ1-1|once|TRBD1
TGCGCCAGCAGCCAGGGAACCGGGACAGATGAAGCTTTCTTT
CASSQGTGTDEAFF
>TRBV7-6|TRBJ2-3|NA|TRBD2
TGTGCCAGCAGCTTGTTGTCTAGCGGTCTCCGCACAGATACGCAGTATTTT
CASSLLSSGLRTDTQYF
>TRBV30|TRBJ1-1|NA|TRBD1
TGTGCCTGGAGGAGGGACAGGGTCATGAACACTGAAGCTTTCTTT
CAWRRDRVMNTEAFF
>TRBV6-1|TRBJ2-3|NA|NA
TGTGCCAGCAGTGATGCAGGGTCACCCACGAAGCAGTATTTT
CASSDAGSPTKQYF
>TRBV7-2|TRBJ1-6|NA|TRBD1
TGTGCCAGCAGCTATACCGGACAGGGGGCAAGACCCCTCCACTTT
CASSYTGQGARPLHF
>TRBV29-1|TRBJ2-7|NA|NA
TGCAGCGTTAGCGCAACTCAGGGCGGCGAGCAGTACTTC
CSVSATQGGEQYF
>TRBV5-1|TRBJ2-2|NA|TRBD1
TGCGCCAGCAGCTTGAGGGGACAGGGCGACACCGGGGAGCTGTTTTTT
CASSLRGQGDTGELFF
>TRBV7-9|TRBJ1-5|once|NA
TGTGCCAGCAGCCTGGCCCTCACCGATAGCAATCAGCCCCAGCATTTT
CASSLALTDSNQPQHF
>TRBV9|TRBJ2-1|NA|TRBD2
TGTGCCAGCAGCGCACTAGCGGGGGGAAACAATGAGCAGTTCTTC
CASSALAGGNNEQFF
>TRBV2|TRBJ2-2|NA|NA
TGTGCCAGCAGTCAGGATCAGGGCGGGGAGCTGTTTTTT
CASSQDQGGELFF
>TRBV9|TRBJ2-1|NA|TRBD2
TGTGCCAGCAGCGGGGGCCTAGGGGCGGGGGTCTACAATGAGCAGTTCTTC
CASSGGLGAGVYNEQFF